These 24 T cell receptor beta chains originate from one sample sequenced in a study of blood T cell repertoires in COVID-19. Libraries were prepared by immunoSEQ multiplex PCR; TCRdb keeps only in-frame clonotypes and omits some of them. This sample yields around 310,000 clones, of which roughly 89% are seen a single time; about 9.4% belongs to the top ten. Sequencing was done on a sample of PBMCs or T cells enriched from blood (not recorded which). All receptors derive from a woman aged 25 to 39 who had recovered from COVID-19.

This chain uses TRBV5-1 with TRBJ1-2; 11 bases are a match to TRBD1. The germline V gene has CDR1 SGHRS and CDR2 YFSETQ. The V segment lost 0 bases and the J segment 4 bases; nucleotides outside the gene matches: 11. The CDR3 covers 18 residues. The CDR3 protein is CASSLVRDRGFDVYGYTF. The CDR3 DNA sequence: TGCGCCAGCAGCTTGGTCCGGGACAGGGGGTTTGACGTCTATGGCTACACCTTC.

In its sample, this clone was seen once. The rearrangement links TRBV15 to TRBJ2-1; 7 nucleotides line up with TRBD2. Germline CDR1 is LNHNV and CDR2 is YYDKDF (reference sequence). The CDR3 spans 15 residues. V gave up 1 base and J gave up 6 bases; unmatched junction bases: 6. CDR3 nucleotide sequence: TGTGCCACCAGCAGAGCTACCGGGACTACCAATGAGCAGTTCTTC. This sequence encodes CATSRATGTTNEQFF.

The chain joins TRBV29-1 to TRBJ1-1, with D tentatively TRBD1 (5 bases). Trimming pared 2 bases from V and 12 bases from J, leaving 16 bases between. The germline V gene encodes CDR1 SQVTM and CDR2 ANQGSEA. This CDR3 contains 12 residues. CDR3 sequence reads: CSVETGAVTPFF. The CDR3 DNA reads TGCAGCGTTGAAACTGGGGCGGTTACGCCTTTCTTT.

This chain's CDR3 is CATSIDTYEQYF. CDR3 nucleotides: TGTGCCACCAGCATAGACACCTACGAGCAGTACTTC. J is TRBJ2-7 and V is TRBV15; D gene unclear. Per germline, CDR1 LNHNV and CDR2 YYDKDF (reference sequence). This CDR3 contains 12 residues. Between the trimmed V and J ends, which lost 4 bases and 2 bases, there was a span of 6 bases.

The genes are TRBV25-1 and TRBJ1-1; the D is unclear. V lost 0 bases, J lost 4 bases, and 9 bases lay in between. Germline V gene data show CDR1 as MGHDK and CDR2 as SYGVNS. CDR3 length: 14 amino acids. This CDR3 reads CASSEYARITEAFF. CDR3 nucleotides: TGTGCCAGCAGTGAATACGCGAGAATCACTGAAGCTTTCTTT.

The sample holds one count of this clone. The same CDR3 is also encoded by other DNA sequences in this sample. The gene calls are TRBV6-5 and TRBJ1-5, with 8 bases matching TRBD1. Germline V gene data show CDR1 as MNHEY and CDR2 as SVGAGI. The CDR3 spans 15 residues. After removal of 5 bases from V and 1 base from J, the junction contained 4 bases not matched to a gene. As DNA, the CDR3 is TGTGCCAGCAGTACAGGACAGGGCAGCAATCAGCCCCAGCATTTT. It specifies CASSTGQGSNQPQHF.

This clone has more than one count but fewer than ten. The V and J genes are TRBV9 and TRBJ2-7; 8 bases are shared with TRBD2. Trimming took 2 bases from V and 7 from J; bases not matched to a gene: 8. The germline V gene has CDR1 SGDLS and CDR2 YYNGEE. The CDR3 extends over 14 amino acids. CDR3 amino acids: CASSVSGAVGEQYF. CDR3 DNA sequence: TGTGCCAGCAGCGTTAGCGGGGCCGTGGGGGAGCAGTACTTC.

About this clone itself: A read error may produce the germline difference seen at one junction end. This chain uses TRBV4-3 with TRBJ2-7; 7 bases align to TRBD1. The CDR3 contains 14 residues. Germline values: CDR1 LGHNA, CDR2 YSLEER. The chain's CDR3 is CASSQDRATYEQYF. For the CDR3, the DNA is TGCGCCAGCAGTCAAGACAGGGCTACCTACGAGCAGTACTTC.

The CDR3 reads CASSSRGQSQPQHF. DNA for the CDR3: TGTGCCAGCAGTTCCAGGGGGCAGAGTCAGCCCCAGCATTTT. The chain links TRBV27 to TRBJ1-5; TRBD1 matches 8 bases. The germline V gene has CDR1 MNHEY and CDR2 SMNVEV (reference sequence). V trimming: 4 bases; J trimming: 6 bases; junction bases outside the gene matches: 5. The length of the CDR3 is 14 residues.

J is TRBJ2-2 and V is TRBV19, with a tentative D call TRBD2 (5 bases). Trimming left V 7 bases short and J 1 base short, with 10 bases between. The CDR3 has 14 residues. Per germline, CDR1 LNHDA and CDR2 SQIVND (reference sequence). CDR3 loop: CASTHGGNTGELFF. The CDR3 nucleotides read TGTGCCAGTACCCATGGAGGGAACACCGGGGAGCTGTTTTTT.

The chain links TRBV19 to TRBJ1-2; the D gene is possibly TRBD1 (5 bases). V lost 5 bases and J 2 bases, leaving 18 bases between the germline ends. The CDR3 contains 16 residues. Germline CDR1 reads LNHDA; CDR2 reads SQIVND (reference sequence). The CDR3 DNA reads as TGTGCCAGTAGTTCTACGGGGGGACGGAGAAACTATGGCTACACCTTC. Translation gives CASSSTGGRRNYGYTF. Supplemented by reference TRBV19 and TRBJ1-2, the full variable domain reads DGGITQSPKYLFRKEGQNVTLSCEQNLNHDAMYWYRQDPGQGLRLIYYSQIVNDFQKGDIAEGYSVSREKKESFPLTVTSAQKNPTAFYLCASSSTGGRRNYGYTFGSGTRLTVV.

The J gene is TRBJ2-1, the V gene TRBV3-1 (or the pseudogene TRBV3-2); D possibly corresponds to TRBD2 (6 bases). V dropped 3 bases and J dropped 8 bases, with 20 bases sitting between them. Germline CDR1 and CDR2: LGHDT and YNNKEL (reference sequence). This CDR3 region has 16 residues. The CDR3 nucleotides are TGTGCCAGCAGCCAGATCGGGACTTTTCCGCGGGATGAGCAGTTCTTC. Translation gives CASSQIGTFPRDEQFF.

This clone appeared a few times. The chain is built from TRBV9 and TRBJ1-2; D perhaps matches TRBD1 (5 bases). V lost 3 bases and J 4 bases, leaving 16 bases between the germline ends. There are 15 residues in the CDR3. The V gene's germline CDR1 is SGDLS and CDR2 YYNGEE. The CDR3 spells CASSESAGRFYGYTF. The DNA of the CDR3 is TGTGCCAGCAGCGAGTCGGCGGGACGGTTCTATGGCTACACCTTC.

The chain joins TRBV5-4 to TRBJ1-4; 7 bases map to TRBD1. This CDR3 comprises 14 residues. The trim removed 4 bases at V and 8 bases at J, leaving 8 bases unmatched. Per the germline V gene, CDR1 is SGHNT and CDR2 is YYREEE (reference sequence). CDR3 sequence reads: CASSQDRRSEKLFF. The CDR3 DNA reads TGTGCCAGCAGCCAGGACAGGCGGAGCGAAAAACTGTTTTTT.

This chain connects TRBV5-1 to TRBJ2-5; D is possibly TRBD2 (5 bases). In germline, CDR1 is SGHRS, CDR2 YFSETQ. Trimming cost V 3 bases and J 2 bases, with 14 bases left between them. CDR3 length equals 15 residues. Here the CDR3 reads CASSSLGLVQETQYF. Written as DNA, the CDR3 is TGCGCCAGCAGCTCCCTCGGACTCGTACAAGAGACCCAGTACTTC.

The chain employs TRBV5-1 and TRBJ1-3; possibly TRBD1 for D (6 bases). The CDR3 length is 16 residues. The V gene lost 0 bases and the J gene lost 3 bases, with 13 bases spanning the gap. Germline CDR1 is SGHRS and CDR2 is YFSETQ. The CDR3 spells CASSLEARGSGNTIYF. Here the CDR3 DNA reads TGCGCCAGCAGCTTGGAGGCCAGGGGTAGTGGAAACACCATATATTTT.

The chain is built from TRBV25-1 and TRBJ2-1; 9 nucleotides agree with TRBD2. Losses at the gene ends were 10 bases for V and 9 bases for J; bases not matched to a gene: 7. Germline assignment: CDR1 MGHDK and CDR2 SYGVNS. The CDR3 runs 12 residues. The CDR3 coding sequence is TGTGCCACCTCTACTAGCGGGTTTGAGCAGTTCTTC. It specifies CATSTSGFEQFF.

CDR3 protein: CASNLRVSGNTIYF. DNA of the CDR3: TGTGCCAGTAATCTGAGGGTCTCTGGAAACACCATATATTTT. The V call is TRBV19, the J call TRBJ1-3; D is ambiguous. Germline values: CDR1 LNHDA, CDR2 SQIVND (reference sequence). V lost 7 bases and J lost 0, with 10 bases in between. The CDR3 has 14 amino acids. The full variable domain, in which reference TRBV19 and TRBJ1-3 provide the parts outside the CDR3, is DGGITQSPKYLFRKEGQNVTLSCEQNLNHDAMYWYRQDPGQGLRLIYYSQIVNDFQKGDIAEGYSVSREKKESFPLTVTSAQKNPTAFYLCASNLRVSGNTIYFGEGSWLTVV.

V gene TRBV7-2 combines with J gene TRBJ1-5; 10 nucleotides agree with TRBD1. Germline V CDR1 and CDR2: SGHTA, FQGNSA. This CDR3 has 15 residues. The V segment lost 2 bases and the J segment 7 bases; nucleotides outside the gene matches: 5. The CDR3, as DNA: TGTGCCAGCAGCTTAACCGGGACAGGGGACCAGCCCCAGCATTTT. Amino acids: CASSLTGTGDQPQHF.

The chain is built from TRBV15 and TRBJ2-7; the D gene is possibly TRBD1 (5 bases). Germline lookup yields CDR1 LNHNV and CDR2 YYDKDF (reference sequence). Trimming pared 1 base from V and 4 bases from J, leaving 17 bases between. The CDR3 is made up of 16 amino acids. CDR3: CATSRGIQGLGYEQYF. The CDR3 coding sequence is TGTGCCACCAGCAGAGGAATTCAGGGTCTTGGATACGAGCAGTACTTC.

The chain is built from TRBV7-9 and TRBJ2-7; TRBD2 aligns across 7 bases. This CDR3 contains 14 residues. The V segment lost 1 base and the J segment 0 bases; nucleotides outside the gene matches: 0. Germline V gives CDR1 SEHNR, CDR2 FQNEAQ (reference sequence). The CDR3 protein is CASSLGGGSYEQYF. The CDR3 nucleotides read TGTGCCAGCAGCTTAGGCGGGGGCTCCTACGAGCAGTACTTC. Full variable domain (rest looked up from reference TRBV7-9 and TRBJ2-7): DTGVSQNPRHKITKRGQNVTFRCDPISEHNRLYWYRQTLGQGPEFLTYFQNEAQLEKSRLLSDRFSAERPKGSFSTLEIQRTEQGDSAMYLCASSLGGGSYEQYFGPGTRLTVT.

V is TRBV6-5 and J is TRBJ2-1, with D perhaps TRBD2 (5 bases). Germline values: CDR1 MNHEY, CDR2 SVGAGI. Trimming left V 0 bases short and J 5 bases short, with 14 bases between. The CDR3 runs 16 residues. CDR3 region: CASSYSDSRINNEQFF. DNA of the CDR3: TGTGCCAGCAGTTACTCGGACTCCCGAATAAACAATGAGCAGTTCTTC.

The chain uses TRBV11-3 and TRBJ2-6; 8 bases align to TRBD1. The length of the CDR3 is 16 residues. Germline V gene sequence: CDR1 SGHNT, CDR2 YENEEA. J was trimmed by 1 base and V by 3 bases; bases with no gene match: 2. The CDR3 DNA sequence: TGTGCCAGCAGCTTCGGACAGGGATCTGGGGCCAACGTCCTGACTTTC. Amino acid sequence: CASSFGQGSGANVLTF.

The chain recombines TRBV10-3 with TRBJ1-2; TRBD1 matches 8 bases. V trimming: 4 bases; J trimming: 0 bases; junction bases outside the gene matches: 10. The length of the CDR3 is 17 residues. Per the germline V gene, CDR1 is ENHRY and CDR2 is SYGVKD. The CDR3 sequence: CAISADRGSPANYGYTF. In DNA form, the CDR3 reads TGTGCCATCAGTGCTGACAGGGGAAGTCCCGCTAACTATGGCTACACCTTC.